This TCR beta chain was identified during a study of shared clonotypes between healthy human individuals. Genomic DNA belonging to each subset was distributed in equal measure over several immunoSEQ plates. The method was immunoSEQ multiplex PCR; TCRdb's version includes in-frame clones alone and lacks a portion of them. The table records about 2.2 million clones, over 85% of them present only once. The CDR3 has 15 amino acids. Trimming shortened V by 2 bases and J by 3 bases, and 13 bases separated the two germline ends. Germline V gives CDR1 MDHEN, CDR2 SYDVKM. CD45RO negativity and positive selection for CCR7 defined naive CD8 cells, a population that excluded terminally differentiated effector memory CD45RA+ cells.

The sample taken for sequencing was naive CD8+ T cells from PBMCs. The TCR comes from a man between 18 and 29 years old in good health. Some clones in this sample may be carry-over from other donors' samples. The V gene is TRBV28, the J gene TRBJ1-1; unclear D gene. The CDR3 DNA reads as TGTGCCAGCAGTTTACACTCAACCCCAGACACTGAAGCTTTCTTT. This gives the protein CASSLHSTPDTEAFF.